These 5 T cell receptor beta chains were sequenced from one sample in a study of OX40 agonist ivuxolimab in advanced cancers. Assay used: immunoSEQ multiplex PCR; TCRdb lists only in-frame clones, some missing. Among tens of thousands of clones listed, 88% were seen once. The sequencing here drew on CD4+ or CD8+ T cells sorted from blood, taken in a trial of the OX40 agonist ivuxolimab. These receptors were collected from an adult with an advanced solid tumor such as melanoma, head and neck, liver or kidney cancer.

The gene calls are TRBV5-1 and TRBJ2-3; D is undetermined. V gave up 2 bases and J gave up 2 bases, with 9 bases separating them. The CDR3 sequence is 14 residues long. CDR1 and CDR2 (germline): SGHRS, YFSETQ. CDR3 loop: CASSFTQITDTQYF. CDR3 bases: TGCGCCAGCAGCTTTACGCAGATCACAGATACGCAGTATTTT.

This clone was seen a single time. V gene TRBV6-5 combines with J gene TRBJ1-2; tentatively, D is TRBD1 (5 bases). This CDR3 region has 15 residues. Germline-derived CDR1 and CDR2 are MNHEY and SVGAGI. Trimming removed 4 bases from V and 0 bases from J, with 12 bases in between. CDR3 sequence (DNA): TGTGCCAGCAGTTCGGCCGGAGGGGCTAACTATGGCTACACCTTC. Translated, it gives CASSSAGGANYGYTF.

This chain joins TRBV29-1 and TRBJ1-1, with D unresolved. Germline CDR1 and CDR2: SQVTM and ANQGSEA. V lost 5 bases, J lost 1 base, and 14 bases lay in between. The length of the CDR3 is 14 residues. CDR3 DNA: TGCAGCGTTTCGACAAGCACGTGGAACACTGAAGCTTTCTTT. Amino acids: CSVSTSTWNTEAFF.

This rearrangement joins TRBV28 to TRBJ1-1; the D is unclear. The CDR3 consists of 12 residues. Trimming took 3 bases from V and 5 from J, leaving 7 bases between them. The germline V gene encodes CDR1 MDHEN and CDR2 SYDVKM. The CDR3 loop reads CASSLGTTEAFF. The CDR3 region has the DNA TGTGCCAGCAGTTTGGGTACGACTGAAGCTTTCTTT.

The V gene is TRBV12-5, the J gene TRBJ1-5, with D unclear. V gave up 0 bases and J gave up 3 bases, with 18 bases separating them. Germline loops: CDR1 LGHNT, CDR2 FRNRAP. This CDR3 contains 18 residues. The CDR3 DNA is TGTGCTAGTGGTTTGGTACCTGGGTGGGTCCTCCACAATCAGCCCCAGCATTTT. This codes for CASGLVPGWVLHNQPQHF.